Below, 31 T cell receptor beta chains from the same sample are listed, as sequenced in a study of blood T cell repertoires in COVID-19 (dated by TCRdb to between 2020 and 2021). Libraries were built with the immunoSEQ multiplex PCR assay. The immuneACCESS repertoire file appears here via TCRdb, limited to in-frame rearrangements. These files lack a portion of the clones; in checked studies, under half of the deficit traces to unresolved V genes, and the cause of the others is not known. Present in this sample are 330,000 or so clones, 88% of which were seen just once. Approximately 1% of the sample lies in the top ten. Sequencing was performed on PBMCs or T cells enriched from blood (not recorded which). Every receptor here comes from a woman aged 25 to 39 who had been exposed to COVID-19.

The sample holds a few counts of this clone. The chain couples TRBV7-9 to TRBJ1-3, with 8 bases identical to TRBD1. The V gene end was trimmed by 4 bases and the J gene end by 4 bases; junction bases not matched to a gene: 3. CDR3 size: 14 residues. Germline CDR1 SEHNR, CDR2 FQNEAQ (reference sequence). CDR3 DNA sequence: TGTGCCAGCAGCTCAAGGACAGGGGGAAACACCATATATTTT. As protein: CASSSRTGGNTIYF.

This chain links TRBV5-6 with TRBJ2-2, with D tentatively TRBD2 (5 bases). This CDR3 comprises 15 residues. Per germline, CDR1 SGHDT and CDR2 YYEEEE. With 3 bases removed from V and 4 bases from J, the gap between germline ends came to 13 bases. Here the CDR3 DNA reads TGTGCCAGCAGCTCTAGGCGGGTTAGCACCGGGGAGCTGTTTTTT. Protein sequence: CASSSRRVSTGELFF.

The chain couples TRBV7-2 to TRBJ2-2, with TRBD2 matching 12 bases. The CDR3 contains 17 residues. Germline-derived CDR1 and CDR2 are SGHTA and FQGNSA. Losses at the gene ends were 1 base for V and 7 bases for J; bases not matched to a gene: 7. The CDR3 DNA reads as TGTGCCAGCAGCTTAGGGCTAGCGGGAGGGCCTGTCGGGGAGCTGTTTTTT. This sequence encodes CASSLGLAGGPVGELFF.

This rearrangement joins TRBV6-5 to TRBJ2-7; D gene unclear. Trimming removed 4 bases at V and 0 bases at J, with 13 bases between. This CDR3 has 15 residues. Germline loops: CDR1 MNHEY, CDR2 SVGAGI. CDR3 residues: CASSWVGESSYEQYF. CDR3 bases: TGTGCCAGCAGTTGGGTAGGAGAGAGCTCCTACGAGCAGTACTTC.

The rearrangement uses TRBV27 and TRBJ2-4; D not certain. The CDR3 is 15 amino acids. The germline CDR1 and CDR2 sequences are MNHEY and SMNVEV (reference sequence). V shed 10 bases and J shed 3 bases, with 19 bases lying between them. CDR3 nucleotides: TGTGCCAACCTCAAGGAGACCGGAGACAAAAACATTCAGTACTTC. Encoded protein: CANLKETGDKNIQYF.

V usage is TRBV6-5 and J usage is TRBJ2-7; 11 bases are shared with TRBD1. The germline gives CDR1 MNHEY, CDR2 SVGAGI. Trimming took 4 bases from V and 3 from J; bases not matched to a gene: 8. The CDR3 is 16 amino acids. The CDR3 DNA reads as TGTGCCAGCAGTTCAGGACAGGGGGCTACTCTCTACGAGCAGTACTTC. It specifies CASSSGQGATLYEQYF.

The rearrangement joins TRBV15 to TRBJ2-1, with TRBD2 identical over 8 bases. Germline V gives CDR1 LNHNV, CDR2 YYDKDF (reference sequence). The length of the CDR3 is 16 residues. The V and J ends lost 3 bases and 3 bases, in that order; junction bases with no gene match: 7. In nucleotides, the CDR3 is TGTGCCACCAGCAGGGGTAGTAGCGGGATCTACAATGAGCAGTTCTTC. This gives the protein CATSRGSSGIYNEQFF.

This chain joins TRBV2 and TRBJ1-5; D is unresolved. The germline CDR1 and CDR2 sequences are SNHLY and FYNNEI. Trimming took off 6 bases at V and 2 bases at J, with 11 bases between the two ends. The CDR3 runs 14 residues. The DNA for the CDR3 is TGTGCCAGCAGGCGGCGGGGAGGCAATCAGCCCCAGCATTTT. Translated: CASRRRGGNQPQHF.

V is TRBV28 and J is TRBJ2-7; 9 nucleotides line up with TRBD1. CDR1 and CDR2 from the germline V gene are MDHEN and SYDVKM. The CDR3 has 16 residues. V lost 3 bases to trimming and J lost 4 bases; unmatched junction nucleotides: 10. CDR3 DNA: TGTGCCAGCAGTTTTGGGGAAGGGACAGGGCGGTACGAGCAGTACTTC. The encoded protein is CASSFGEGTGRYEQYF.

This clone was observed at least ten times. This rearrangement joins TRBV24-1 to TRBJ2-3; 7 bases align to TRBD1. Germline V gene sequence: CDR1 KGHDR, CDR2 SFDVKD. The CDR3 length is 15 residues. V shed 3 bases and J 2 bases; nucleotides not matched to a gene: 4. CDR3 sequence: CATSDRGPYTDTQYF. The CDR3 nucleotides read TGTGCCACCAGTGATAGGGGGCCTTACACAGATACGCAGTATTTT.

V usage is TRBV2 and J usage is TRBJ1-1; D perhaps matches TRBD1 (6 bases). This CDR3 spans 14 amino acids. Germline CDR1 reads SNHLY; CDR2 reads FYNNEI. Trimming stripped 4 bases from V and 1 base from J, with 10 bases between. CDR3 residues: CASSADRTNTEAFF. The CDR3 nucleotides read TGTGCCAGCAGTGCCGACAGGACGAACACTGAAGCTTTCTTT.

About this clone: The junction departs from germline at one end; a sequencing error may be responsible. V and J are TRBV13 and TRBJ2-5; maybe TRBD1 (5 bases). The CDR3 has 13 residues. Germline V lookup: CDR1 PRHDT, CDR2 FYEKMQ (reference sequence). CDR3 sequence: CASSLSGQGTQYF. The CDR3, as DNA: TGTGCCAGCAGCTTGTCAGGGCAAGGGACCCAGTACTTC.

The sample holds a few counts of this clone. The chain carries TRBV12-3 or TRBV12-4 and TRBJ1-2, with D perhaps matching TRBD1 (5 bases). The CDR3 spans 13 residues. V was trimmed by 1 base and J by 7 bases, leaving 10 bases between them. CDR3 residues: CASSLGDGGGYTF. The CDR3 nucleotides are TGTGCCAGCAGTTTAGGGGACGGGGGTGGCTACACCTTC.

The chain carries TRBV11-2 and TRBJ2-7, with a tentative D call TRBD2 (6 bases). The CDR3 extends over 16 amino acids. The germline V and J ends were trimmed by 0 bases and 0 bases, with 12 bases remaining between them. Germline CDR1 is SGHAT and CDR2 is FQNNGV. CDR3 DNA sequence: TGTGCCAGCAGCTTAGATGGGCGCGGGAACTCCTACGAGCAGTACTTC. Translation gives CASSLDGRGNSYEQYF. The full variable domain, in which reference TRBV11-2 and TRBJ2-7 provide the parts outside the CDR3, is EAGVAQSPRYKIIEKRQSVAFWCNPISGHATLYWYQQILGQGPKLLIQFQNNGVVDDSQLPKDRFSAERLKGVDSTLKIQPAKLEDSAVYLCASSLDGRGNSYEQYFGPGTRLTVT.

The gene calls are TRBV5-1 and TRBJ1-5; 8 positions agree with TRBD1. The junction had 5 bases not matched to a gene; V was cut back by 0 bases and J by 6 bases. Germline CDR1 is SGHRS and CDR2 is YFSETQ. CDR3 size: 15 residues. CDR3 loop: CASSLGQGSSQPQHF. In DNA form, the CDR3 reads TGCGCCAGCAGCTTGGGACAGGGGAGCTCTCAGCCCCAGCATTTT.

The chain carries TRBV5-1 and TRBJ1-3, with D perhaps matching TRBD1 (6 bases). Trimming stripped 4 bases from V and 3 bases from J, with 14 bases between. From germline, CDR1 is SGHRS and CDR2 YFSETQ. The CDR3 consists of 15 residues. CDR3 in amino acids: CASSMAGVGGNTIYF. The CDR3 region has the DNA TGCGCCAGCAGCATGGCAGGGGTCGGTGGAAACACCATATATTTT.

The genes are TRBV30 and TRBJ1-5, with 9 bases lining up with TRBD1. Germline-derived CDR1 and CDR2 are GTSNPN and SVGIG (reference sequence). The CDR3 has 13 residues. With V trimmed by 5 bases and J by 4 bases, 3 bases remained unmatched. Here the CDR3 DNA reads TGTGCCTGGGCCGACAGGGGGAATCAGCCCCAGCATTTT. This encodes CAWADRGNQPQHF.

This clone was detected only once. The chain joins TRBV12-5 to TRBJ2-1; tentative D call: TRBD2 (6 bases). The germline V and J ends were trimmed by 0 bases and 8 bases, with 17 bases remaining between them. The germline CDR1 and CDR2 sequences are LGHNT and FRNRAP. This CDR3 has 16 amino acids. In DNA form, the CDR3 reads TGTGCTAGTGGTTTGGTACCGGCAGGTGGAGGGGATGAGCAGTTCTTC. Protein: CASGLVPAGGGDEQFF. The whole variable domain, remainder taken from reference TRBV12-5 and TRBJ2-1, is DARVTQTPRHKVTEMGQEVTMRCQPILGHNTVFWYRQTMMQGLELLAYFRNRAPLDDSGMPKDRFSAEMPDATLATLKIQPSEPRDSAVYFCASGLVPAGGGDEQFFGPGTRLTVL.

The CDR3 bases are TGCAGCGCCAGGAGGGGAGGGGAGGAGGAGCTGTTTTTT. Its translation is CSARRGGEEELFF. The chain links TRBV29-1 to TRBJ2-2; 7 nucleotides align to TRBD2. The length of the CDR3 is 13 residues. The trim removed 7 bases at V and 10 bases at J, leaving 12 bases unmatched. CDR1 is SQVTM, CDR2 ANQGSEA, per germline.

The V and J genes are TRBV6-5 and TRBJ1-2; 7 positions match TRBD1. CDR3 size: 15 residues. Trimming removed 5 bases from V and 4 bases from J; junction bases left unmatched: 10. CDR1 is MNHEY and CDR2 is SVGAGI in the germline V gene. The DNA for the CDR3 is TGTGCCAGCAGTCCTAAGATCCAGGGGGGCTATGGCTACACCTTC. Translating gives CASSPKIQGGYGYTF.

The chain has TRBV27 and TRBJ2-7; TRBD2 is a possible D gene (6 bases). Trimming pared 3 bases from V and 2 bases from J, leaving 14 bases between. The CDR3 loop spans 15 amino acids. Per the germline V gene, CDR1 is MNHEY and CDR2 is SMNVEV (reference sequence). DNA for the CDR3: TGTGCCAGCAGTTTGGTGGCGGGGATGGCCTACGAGCAGTACTTC. It encodes CASSLVAGMAYEQYF.

The rearrangement joins TRBV11-3 to TRBJ2-7; 12 nucleotides line up with TRBD2. CDR3 size: 15 residues. The V gene's germline CDR1 is SGHNT and CDR2 YENEEA. The V gene end was trimmed by 5 bases and the J gene end by 2 bases; junction bases not matched to a gene: 4. The CDR3 region has the DNA TGTGCCAGCAGCCAACTAGCGGGAGGTCCCTACGAGCAGTACTTC. Its translation is CASSQLAGGPYEQYF.

The table lists this clone with a count of one. V gene TRBV2 combines with J gene TRBJ2-7, with D perhaps TRBD2 (5 bases). V was shortened by 6 bases and J by 1 base, with 7 bases between the two germline ends. The CDR3 sequence is 12 residues long. Germline V gene lookup returns CDR1 SNHLY and CDR2 FYNNEI. The CDR3 DNA reads TGTGCCAGCAGGGAGGTTTCCTACGAGCAGTACTTC. Its protein product is CASREVSYEQYF.

This rearrangement joins TRBV14 to TRBJ2-1, with TRBD2 matching 11 bases. Germline trimming cut 3 bases from V and 5 bases from J; bases unmatched to any gene: 3. The CDR3 has 15 amino acids. The germline gives CDR1 SGHDN, CDR2 FVKESK. The CDR3 loop reads CASSHRLAGHNEQFF. In DNA form, the CDR3 reads TGTGCCAGCAGCCACCGACTAGCGGGACACAATGAGCAGTTCTTC.

V and J are TRBV7-8 and TRBJ2-1; TRBD2 agrees at 11 bases. Germline CDR1 SGHVS, CDR2 FQNEAQ. The CDR3 consists of 19 residues. V dropped 5 bases and J dropped 0; count of bases not matched to a gene: 12. The CDR3 sequence is CASSPGKLAGGASYNEQFF. The DNA of the CDR3 is TGTGCCAGCAGCCCGGGGAAATTAGCGGGAGGGGCCTCCTACAATGAGCAGTTCTTC.

The chain combines TRBV18 with TRBJ2-2; no firm D call. In germline, CDR1 is KGHSH, CDR2 LQKENI. The CDR3 sequence is 14 residues long. V shed 8 bases and J shed 1 base, with 11 bases lying between them. The DNA of the CDR3 is TGTGCCAGCCCGAGCGACGGGAACACCGGGGAGCTGTTTTTT. Translation: CASPSDGNTGELFF. Full variable domain (rest looked up from reference TRBV18 and TRBJ2-2): NAGVMQNPRHLVRRRGQEARLRCSPMKGHSHVYWYRQLPEEGLKFMVYLQKENIIDESGMPKERFSAEFPKEGPSILRIQQVVRGDSAAYFCASPSDGNTGELFFGEGSRLTVL.

This clone was seen a handful of times. J is TRBJ1-5 and V is TRBV2; D unclear. CDR3 length: 13 residues. Per germline, CDR1 SNHLY and CDR2 FYNNEI. Trimming took 5 bases from V and 4 from J, leaving 9 bases between them. The CDR3 DNA reads as TGTGCCAGCAGTCCGAGCGGAAATCAGCCCCAGCATTTT. Amino acid sequence: CASSPSGNQPQHF.

The V gene is TRBV30, the J gene TRBJ1-2, with 8 bases that match TRBD1. In germline, CDR1 is GTSNPN, CDR2 SVGIG (reference sequence). V gave up 5 bases and J gave up 2 bases; unmatched junction bases: 4. This CDR3 contains 13 residues. The CDR3 loop reads CAWEGQDNYGYTF. The CDR3 DNA reads TGTGCCTGGGAGGGACAGGACAACTATGGCTACACCTTC.

This chain joins TRBV19 and TRBJ1-4; a possible D gene is TRBD1 (6 bases). Germline CDR1 reads LNHDA; CDR2 reads SQIVND (reference sequence). The CDR3 runs 15 residues. Trimming took off 6 bases at V and 8 bases at J, with 19 bases between the two ends. CDR3 loop: CASRTHRAPGEKLFF. CDR3 coding DNA: TGTGCCAGTAGGACCCACAGGGCCCCCGGGGAAAAACTGTTTTTT.

This clone was observed a single time. This chain connects TRBV28 to TRBJ1-4; the D is unclear. The CDR3 spans 14 residues. Germline lookup yields CDR1 MDHEN and CDR2 SYDVKM. Trimming removed 2 bases at V and 7 bases at J, with 11 bases between. This CDR3 is CASSLTGRREKLFF. In DNA, the CDR3 is TGTGCCAGCAGTTTAACGGGGAGGCGTGAAAAACTGTTTTTT.

This chain's CDR3 is CASSADRGAFYEQYF. The CDR3 DNA follows: TGTGCCAGCAGCGCTGACAGGGGCGCTTTCTACGAGCAGTACTTC. V usage is TRBV7-2 and J usage is TRBJ2-7, with 8 bases identical to TRBD1. V lost 5 bases and J lost 3; bases outside the gene matches: 9. Per the germline V gene, CDR1 is SGHTA and CDR2 is FQGNSA. This CDR3 has 15 amino acids.